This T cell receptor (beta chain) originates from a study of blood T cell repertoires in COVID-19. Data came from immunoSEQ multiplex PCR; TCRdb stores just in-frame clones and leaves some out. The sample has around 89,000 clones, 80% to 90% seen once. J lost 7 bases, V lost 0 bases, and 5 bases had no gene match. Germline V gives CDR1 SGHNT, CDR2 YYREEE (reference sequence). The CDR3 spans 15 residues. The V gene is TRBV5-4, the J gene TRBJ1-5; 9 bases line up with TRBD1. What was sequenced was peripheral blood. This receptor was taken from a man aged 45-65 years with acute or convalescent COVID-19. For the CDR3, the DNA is TGTGCCAGCAGCTTGGACAGGGGGCTAGGGCAGCCCCAGCATTTT. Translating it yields CASSLDRGLGQPQHF.